These 32 T cell receptor beta chains were all obtained from the same sample, sequenced in a study of cytomegalovirus exposure and HLA in healthy donors. Use of 60 Vbeta and 13 Jbeta primers characterized the PCR. TCRdb's table, derived via immunoSEQ multiplex PCR, lists solely in-frame clones and lacks some. The table has approximately 190,000 clones, roughly 13% seen once. What was sequenced was PBMCs. These receptors originate from a man aged 45-65 years in good health and CMV-seropositive.

This CDR3 reads CASRGLRLNTEAFF. The CDR3 nucleotides read TGTGCCTCAAGGGGTCTACGGTTGAACACTGAAGCTTTCTTT. The rearrangement links TRBV6-5 to TRBJ1-1; a possible D gene is TRBD1 (5 bases). This CDR3 contains 14 residues. Germline assignment: CDR1 MNHEY and CDR2 SVGAGI. The V and J ends lost 11 bases and 0 bases respectively, with 16 bases between them.

V usage is TRBV4-3 and J usage is TRBJ1-1, with D maybe TRBD1 (5 bases). Germline V gene sequence: CDR1 LGHNA, CDR2 YSLEER. The CDR3 is made up of 13 amino acids. Trimming removed 0 bases from V and 3 bases from J, with 5 bases in between. CDR3 bases: TGCGCCAGCAGCCAAGACAGGGACACTGAAGCTTTCTTT. This sequence encodes CASSQDRDTEAFF.

This clone was picked up a small number of times. The genes are TRBV7-6 and TRBJ1-2; D is unclear. Germline assignment: CDR1 SGHVS and CDR2 FNYEAQ. CDR3 length: 13 residues. V was trimmed by 4 bases and J by 7 bases, leaving 13 bases between them. CDR3 sequence: CASSSPGVGGYTF. The CDR3 nucleotides are TGTGCCAGCAGCTCCCCGGGAGTGGGTGGCTACACCTTC.

This rearrangement joins TRBV9 to TRBJ1-4, with D hard to call. V gave up 4 bases and J gave up 3 bases, with 13 bases separating them. This CDR3 spans 15 amino acids. Per the germline V gene, CDR1 is SGDLS and CDR2 is YYNGEE. The DNA for the CDR3 is TGTGCCAGCAGCTTAGGAGGAGGGTCTAATGAAAAACTGTTTTTT. The encoded protein is CASSLGGGSNEKLFF. The variable domain in full, with the rest retrieved from reference TRBV9 and TRBJ1-4, is DSGVTQTPKHLITATGQRVTLRCSPRSGDLSVYWYQQSLDQGLQFLIQYYNGEERAKGNILERFSAQQFPDLHSELNLSSLELGDSALYFCASSLGGGSNEKLFFGSGTQLSVL.

CDR3 DNA: TGTGCCAGCAGTTTATCGGTAGCGTGGACCGGGGAGCTGTTTTTT. Its protein product is CASSLSVAWTGELFF. The chain combines TRBV27 with TRBJ2-2, with D tentatively TRBD2 (5 bases). From germline, CDR1 is MNHEY and CDR2 SMNVEV (reference sequence). CDR3 length: 15 amino acids. Deletions cut 0 bases from V and 5 bases from J, with 10 bases between.

This clone was seen a handful of times. This chain links TRBV29-1 with TRBJ2-2; maybe TRBD1 (6 bases). The CDR3 sequence is 13 residues long. Between the trimmed V and J ends, which lost 5 bases and 1 base, there was a span of 8 bases. The germline V gene has CDR1 SQVTM and CDR2 ANQGSEA. In nucleotides, the CDR3 is TGCAGCGTTACGGACAGGAACACCGGGGAGCTGTTTTTT. Translated: CSVTDRNTGELFF.

This clone was recorded a few times. J is TRBJ1-2 and V is TRBV28; TRBD1 might be the D (5 bases). Germline CDR1 reads MDHEN; CDR2 reads SYDVKM. CDR3 length equals 12 residues. The V gene lost 7 bases and the J gene lost 4 bases, with 10 bases spanning the gap. Here the CDR3 reads CASKDRRYGYTF. The CDR3 nucleotides read TGTGCCAGCAAAGACAGACGCTATGGCTACACCTTC.

This chain uses TRBV19 with TRBJ2-2; TRBD2 agrees at 7 bases. Germline V lookup: CDR1 LNHDA, CDR2 SQIVND (reference sequence). The CDR3 spans 15 residues. With V trimmed by 2 bases and J by 6 bases, 6 bases remained unmatched. The CDR3 spells CASSIPGGRAGELFF. The CDR3 DNA sequence: TGTGCCAGTAGTATACCCGGGGGGAGGGCCGGGGAGCTGTTTTTT.

This clone was observed a few times. The chain combines TRBV6-5 with TRBJ1-1, with 11 bases identical to TRBD1. V was clipped by 10 bases and J by 7 bases; unmatched bases: 8. Germline values: CDR1 MNHEY, CDR2 SVGAGI. The CDR3 has 13 residues. CDR3 DNA: TGTGCCACTTCGGACAGGGGGCAAGGTGAAGCTTTCTTT. Residues: CATSDRGQGEAFF.

To note about this clone: Other nucleotide sequences in the sample specify the same CDR3. The chain has TRBV5-1 and TRBJ2-3; TRBD1 aligns across 8 bases. The J segment lost 6 bases and the V segment lost 0 bases, leaving 6 bases of the junction unmatched. CDR1 SGHRS and CDR2 YFSETQ come from the germline V gene. The length of the CDR3 is 15 residues. CDR3 sequence reads: CASSLGQGATDTQYF. The CDR3 nucleotides read TGCGCCAGCAGCTTGGGTCAGGGGGCGACGGATACGCAGTATTTT.

V is TRBV9 and J is TRBJ1-3, with D tentatively TRBD1 (5 bases). In germline, CDR1 is SGDLS, CDR2 YYNGEE. This CDR3 has 15 residues. Trimming left V 2 bases short and J 4 bases short, with 13 bases between. The CDR3 nucleotides are TGTGCCAGCAGCGTCGAGACGCGGGGGGGAAACACCATATATTTT. Translated: CASSVETRGGNTIYF. The whole variable domain, remainder taken from reference TRBV9 and TRBJ1-3, is DSGVTQTPKHLITATGQRVTLRCSPRSGDLSVYWYQQSLDQGLQFLIQYYNGEERAKGNILERFSAQQFPDLHSELNLSSLELGDSALYFCASSVETRGGNTIYFGEGSWLTVV.

This clone was detected a few times. The chain links TRBV7-2 to TRBJ1-2; the D gene is possibly TRBD1 (6 bases). This CDR3 is 14 amino acids long. The V and J ends lost 4 bases and 8 bases respectively, with 17 bases between them. CDR1 is SGHTA and CDR2 is FQGNSA in the germline V gene. Here the CDR3 DNA reads TGTGCCAGCAGCTCAACAGGGAATTGGGAAGGCTACACCTTC. This gives the protein CASSSTGNWEGYTF.

This clone appeared a few times. CDR3: CASSYQLGTTEKLFF. CDR3 in DNA: TGTGCCAGCAGTTACCAACTTGGGACAACGGAAAAACTGTTTTTT. This chain joins TRBV6-5 and TRBJ1-4; perhaps TRBD1 as D (6 bases). The CDR3 sequence is 15 residues long. Germline CDR1 is MNHEY and CDR2 is SVGAGI. Between the trimmed V and J ends, which lost 2 bases and 8 bases, there was a span of 15 bases.

A few counts support this clone. This chain joins TRBV21-1 and TRBJ1-1. TRBV21-1 is a documented pseudogene. This CDR3 spans 12 amino acids. CDR3 sequence reads: CASSMPRTEAFF. CDR3 DNA: TGTGCCAGCAGCATGCCGAGAACTGAAGCTTTCTTT.

This chain joins TRBV5-1 and TRBJ2-1, with TRBD1 as a possible D gene (6 bases). CDR3 length: 14 amino acids. Trimming took 4 bases from V and 4 from J, leaving 12 bases between them. Germline-derived CDR1 and CDR2 are SGHRS and YFSETQ. As DNA, the CDR3 is TGCGCCAGCAGCCCGGACAGCACATACAATGAGCAGTTCTTC. This encodes CASSPDSTYNEQFF.

CDR3 coding DNA: TGTGCCAGCAGCTGGGACACCAGTGCTAACTATGGCTACACCTTC. This translates into CASSWDTSANYGYTF. The chain employs TRBV6-1 and TRBJ1-2; TRBD1 might be the D (6 bases). This CDR3 is 15 amino acids long. Trimming removed 6 bases from V and 0 bases from J, with 14 bases in between. The V gene's germline CDR1 is MNHNS and CDR2 SASEGT.

V is TRBV6-1 and J is TRBJ2-1; 8 bases fit TRBD1. The CDR3 runs 14 residues. Germline loops: CDR1 MNHNS, CDR2 SASEGT. Trimming took 6 bases from V and 10 from J; bases not matched to a gene: 11. CDR3 amino acids: CASSDRGPQGEQFF. Here the CDR3 DNA reads TGTGCCAGCAGCGACAGGGGTCCACAAGGCGAGCAGTTCTTC.

This clone has a handful of counts. The rearrangement joins TRBV30 to TRBJ2-3; 7 bases fit TRBD1. V trimming: 1 base; J trimming: 6 bases; junction bases outside the gene matches: 7. The CDR3 runs to 14 residues. Germline V CDR1 and CDR2: GTSNPN, SVGIG (reference sequence). The CDR3 DNA reads as TGTGCCTGGAGTGGAACAGGGGATGGGGATACGCAGTATTTT. It encodes CAWSGTGDGDTQYF.

The CDR3 sequence is CASSQWDRGPSGNTIYF. In DNA, the CDR3 is TGCGCCAGCAGCCAATGGGACAGGGGGCCATCTGGAAACACCATATATTTT. V gene TRBV4-1 combines with J gene TRBJ1-3; TRBD1 matches at 12 bases. V shed 2 bases and J 1 base; nucleotides not matched to a gene: 3. Germline CDR1 is MGHRA and CDR2 is YSYEKL. CDR3 length: 17 amino acids.

The rearrangement uses TRBV7-9 and TRBJ2-7; TRBD2 might be the D (5 bases). This CDR3 spans 14 amino acids. Germline values: CDR1 SEHNR, CDR2 FQNEAQ (reference sequence). Trimming took off 3 bases at V and 2 bases at J, with 11 bases between the two ends. The CDR3 region has the DNA TGTGCCAGCAGCTTGACCGGGATTACCTACGAGCAGTACTTC. Residues: CASSLTGITYEQYF.

This chain joins TRBV2 and TRBJ2-1, with TRBD2 matching 8 bases. After removal of 6 bases from V and 4 bases from J, the junction contained 8 bases not matched to a gene. This CDR3 is built from 15 residues. Germline V CDR1 and CDR2: SNHLY, FYNNEI. The CDR3 loop is CASRKRSGGYNEQFF. DNA of the CDR3: TGTGCCAGCAGAAAGAGGAGCGGGGGATACAATGAGCAGTTCTTC.

There are a few counts of this clone. The V call is TRBV4-3, the J call TRBJ1-3, with D unresolved. This CDR3 has 18 amino acids. V lost 0 bases and J 0 bases, leaving 15 bases between the germline ends. Germline-derived CDR1 and CDR2 are LGHNA and YSLEER. CDR3 bases: TGCGCCAGCAGCCAAGAGAATCTACCCACCACCTCTGGAAACACCATATATTTT. This sequence encodes CASSQENLPTTSGNTIYF.

The chain links TRBV29-1 to TRBJ1-2; TRBD1 aligns across 7 bases. The germline CDR1 and CDR2 sequences are SQVTM and ANQGSEA. Losses at the gene ends were 8 bases for V and 7 bases for J; bases not matched to a gene: 10. The CDR3 sequence is 12 residues long. The CDR3 DNA follows: TGCAGCATCCGACAGGGTTTGGGTGGCTACACCTTC. Its translation: CSIRQGLGGYTF. The full variable domain, with the rest looked up from reference TRBV29-1 and TRBJ1-2, is SAVISQKPSRDICQRGTSLTIQCQVDSQVTMMFWYRQQPGQSLTLIATANQGSEATYESGFVIDKFPISRPNLTFSTLTVSNMSPEDSSIYLCSIRQGLGGYTFGSGTRLTVV.

The rearrangement links TRBV5-6 to TRBJ2-1, with 8 bases fitting TRBD2. The CDR3 loop spans 16 amino acids. Germline V gene lookup returns CDR1 SGHDT and CDR2 YYEEEE. The J segment lost 0 bases and the V segment lost 4 bases, leaving 6 bases of the junction unmatched. CDR3 residues: CASSPTGGSSYNEQFF. The CDR3 DNA reads TGTGCCAGCAGCCCGACGGGGGGGAGCTCCTACAATGAGCAGTTCTTC.

This clone was found a few times. The genes are TRBV19 and TRBJ2-3; D is possibly TRBD2 (6 bases). The CDR3 contains 15 residues. The V gene's germline CDR1 is LNHDA and CDR2 SQIVND (reference sequence). V lost 7 bases, J lost 0 bases, and 14 bases lay in between. The CDR3 loop is CASTNRGSSTDTQYF. In DNA, the CDR3 is TGTGCCAGTACTAACCGGGGGAGTAGCACAGATACGCAGTATTTT.

This clone was counted between two and nine times. The CDR3 here is CASGDSPNEQFF. The CDR3 bases are TGTGCCAGCGGGGACAGCCCTAATGAGCAGTTCTTC. The chain has TRBV25-1 and TRBJ2-1; TRBD1 agrees at 7 bases. Germline V gene data show CDR1 as MGHDK and CDR2 as SYGVNS. There are 12 residues in the CDR3. J gave up 7 bases and V 8 bases, and 5 bases lay outside the gene matches.

This clone appeared a few times. The rearrangement uses TRBV11-3 and TRBJ2-7; 10 nucleotides line up with TRBD1. The CDR3 consists of 14 residues. Germline V lookup: CDR1 SGHNT, CDR2 YENEEA. Trimming cost V 1 base and J 4 bases; bases outside gene matches: 1. The CDR3 loop is CASSLGDRGYEQYF. CDR3 nucleotide sequence: TGTGCCAGCAGCTTAGGGGACAGGGGATACGAGCAGTACTTC. The full variable domain, in which reference TRBV11-3 and TRBJ2-7 provide the parts outside the CDR3, is EAGVVQSPRYKIIEKKQPVAFWCNPISGHNTLYWYLQNLGQGPELLIRYENEEAVDDSQLPKDRFSAERLKGVDSTLKIQPAELGDSAVYLCASSLGDRGYEQYFGPGTRLTVT.

This clone was observed a handful of times. The chain joins TRBV6-5 to TRBJ1-6; D gene ambiguous. Germline assignment: CDR1 MNHEY and CDR2 SVGAGI. Trimming cost V 3 bases and J 7 bases, with 10 bases left between them. There are 14 residues in the CDR3. CDR3: CASSYRSSNSPLHF. CDR3 bases: TGTGCCAGCAGTTATCGCAGTTCGAATTCACCCCTCCACTTT.

The chain carries TRBV11-2 and TRBJ2-2, with D uncertain. Germline V gene data show CDR1 as SGHAT and CDR2 as FQNNGV. Trimming took 3 bases from V and 0 from J, leaving 5 bases between them. This CDR3 contains 14 residues. As DNA, the CDR3 is TGTGCCAGCAGCTTCTATACGAACACCGGGGAGCTGTTTTTT. Amino acids: CASSFYTNTGELFF.

The chain has TRBV30 and TRBJ2-5, with TRBD1 matching over 7 bases. Trimming took 0 bases from V and 2 from J; bases not matched to a gene: 6. Germline assignment: CDR1 GTSNPN and CDR2 SVGIG (reference sequence). CDR3 length: 15 residues. The CDR3 DNA is TGTGCCTGGAGTGTAGGGGGCAGGACTCAAGAGACCCAGTACTTC. Translating gives CAWSVGGRTQETQYF.

The chain employs TRBV27 and TRBJ2-5, with a possible D match to TRBD1 (5 bases). Germline values: CDR1 MNHEY, CDR2 SMNVEV (reference sequence). The CDR3 consists of 12 residues. V was trimmed by 6 bases and J by 5 bases, leaving 10 bases between them. CDR3 DNA sequence: TGTGCCAGCAGAGGGGCGTCGGAGACCCAGTACTTC. Protein product: CASRGASETQYF.

This clone was seen a few times. The V and J genes are TRBV11-2 and TRBJ1-4, with D perhaps TRBD1 (5 bases). This CDR3 comprises 14 residues. CDR1 and CDR2 from the germline V gene are SGHAT and FQNNGV. V shed 1 base and J shed 8 bases, with 11 bases lying between them. Written as DNA, the CDR3 is TGTGCCAGCAGCTTAGGTGGGGCAGGAGAAAAACTGTTTTTT. Encoded protein: CASSLGGAGEKLFF.